Sequencing of this T cell receptor (beta chain) was carried out in a study of OX40 agonist ivuxolimab in advanced cancers. Study overall: The patients received agonistic anti-OX40 (CD134) antibody ivuxolimab. The study, taken as a whole, reports: Some nonresponders also had low normalized T-cell clonal expansion. Individuals who were partial responders at 0.1-3.0 mg/kg had clonal expansion that ranked among the lowest.

This clone has just one count. Its antigen is currently unknown. The germline gives CDR1 LNHDA, CDR2 SQIVND (reference sequence). Trimming took off 6 bases at V and 2 bases at J, with 11 bases between the two ends. There are 13 residues in the CDR3. Method: immunoSEQ multiplex PCR; TCRdb's copy keeps in-frame clones and lacks some. This sample yields more than 75,000 clones, of which approximately 90% are seen a single time; 0.99% belongs to the top ten. This sample comprised CD4+ or CD8+ T cells sorted from blood, obtained in a trial of the OX40 agonist ivuxolimab. This chain links TRBV19 with TRBJ2-7; maybe TRBD2 (6 bases). The origin of this receptor is an adult with an advanced solid tumor such as melanoma, head and neck, liver or kidney cancer. CDR3 protein: CASRNSGTYEQYF. DNA of the CDR3: TGTGCCAGTAGAAATAGCGGAACCTACGAGCAGTACTTC.